This T cell receptor beta chain was identified in a study of spatial heterogeneity in lung cancer. Germline CDR1 SGHTA, CDR2 FQGNSA. The CDR3 has 15 amino acids. Trimming at V came to 4 bases and at J to 4 bases, leaving 8 bases not matched to a gene. From the 5' RACE reads, TCRdb called clonotypes with MiXCR, one entry per CDR3 protein. The table records around 92,000 distinct CDR3 sequences, 12% of them present only once. This clonotype was picked up a small number of times. Regarding time point: sample taken at primary tumor resection. This chain links TRBV7-2 with TRBJ2-3; TRBD1 aligns across 7 bases. The sequence came from a male donor with early-stage non-small cell lung cancer. The sequences come from PBMCs, collected at surgery. The CDR3 sequence: CASSSGGSLADTQYF. For the CDR3, the DNA is TGTGCCAGCAGCTCAGGGGGATCCCTCGCAGATACGCAGTATTTT.